This T cell receptor beta chain is drawn from a study of control samples from healthy donors and cancer patients. Only a few counts were recorded for this clone. The CDR3 is made up of 14 amino acids. The V gene's germline CDR1 is LGHDT and CDR2 YNNKEL (reference sequence). Trimming removed 6 bases at V and 3 bases at J, with 12 bases between. Using immunoSEQ multiplex PCR, the repertoire was profiled, and TCRdb retains in-frame clones only, with some absent. The top ten hold about 18% of the sample, which has approximately 100,000 clones, around 88% seen once. The clonotype originates from a man aged 55-75 years with lung cancer. The sequenced sample consisted of PBMCs. This sequence joins TRBV3-1 (or the pseudogene TRBV3-2) and TRBJ1-5; D is unclear. CDR3 nucleotide sequence: TGTGCCAGCAGTGATTCGGGGTCCAATCAGCCCCAGCATTTT. It translates to CASSDSGSNQPQHF.